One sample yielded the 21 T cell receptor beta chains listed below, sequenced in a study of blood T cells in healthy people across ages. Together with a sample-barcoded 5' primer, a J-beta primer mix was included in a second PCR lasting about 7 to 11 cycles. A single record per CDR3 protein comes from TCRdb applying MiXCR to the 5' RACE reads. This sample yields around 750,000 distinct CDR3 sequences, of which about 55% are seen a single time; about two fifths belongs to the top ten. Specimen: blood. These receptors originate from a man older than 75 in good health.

CDR3 sequence: CASSCGQGAGYTF. Written as DNA, the CDR3 is TGCGCCAGCAGCTGTGGACAGGGCGCCGGCTACACCTTC. The chain carries TRBV5-1 and TRBJ1-2; 8 positions agree with TRBD1. Germline CDR1 reads SGHRS; CDR2 reads YFSETQ. The V segment lost 3 bases and the J segment 8 bases; nucleotides outside the gene matches: 6. The CDR3 is made up of 13 amino acids. The complete variable domain, with remaining parts taken from reference TRBV5-1 and TRBJ1-2, reads KAGVTQTPRYLIKTRGQQVTLSCSPISGHRSVSWYQQTPGQGLQFLFEYFSETQRNKGNFPGRFSGRQFSNSRSEMNVSTLELGDSALYLCASSCGQGAGYTFGSGTRLTVV.

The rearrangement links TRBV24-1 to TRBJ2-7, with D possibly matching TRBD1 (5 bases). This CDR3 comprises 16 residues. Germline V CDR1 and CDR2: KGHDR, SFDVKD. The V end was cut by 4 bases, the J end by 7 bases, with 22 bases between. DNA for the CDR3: TGTGCCACCAGTGACTCAGGGTCATCGGGTTACAATGAGCAGTACTTC. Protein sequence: CATSDSGSSGYNEQYF.

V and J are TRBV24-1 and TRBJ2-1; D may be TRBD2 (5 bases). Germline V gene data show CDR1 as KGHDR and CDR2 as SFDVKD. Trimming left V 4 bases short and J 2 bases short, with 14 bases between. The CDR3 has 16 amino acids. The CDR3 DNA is TGTGCCACCAGTGAGACTCTAGCAGCAACCTACAATGAGCAGTTCTTC. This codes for CATSETLAATYNEQFF.

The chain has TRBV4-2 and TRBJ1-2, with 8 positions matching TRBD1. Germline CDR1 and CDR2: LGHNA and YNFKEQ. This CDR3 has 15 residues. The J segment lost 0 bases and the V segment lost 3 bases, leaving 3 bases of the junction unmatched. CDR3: CASSHRTGTNYGYTF. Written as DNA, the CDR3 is TGTGCCAGCAGCCACCGGACAGGGACTAACTATGGCTACACCTTC.

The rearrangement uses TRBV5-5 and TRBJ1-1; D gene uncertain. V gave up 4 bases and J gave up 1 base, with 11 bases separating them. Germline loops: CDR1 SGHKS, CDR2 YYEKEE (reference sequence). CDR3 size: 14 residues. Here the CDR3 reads CASSATLPNTEAFF. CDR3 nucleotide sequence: TGTGCCAGCAGCGCGACACTTCCGAACACTGAAGCTTTCTTT.

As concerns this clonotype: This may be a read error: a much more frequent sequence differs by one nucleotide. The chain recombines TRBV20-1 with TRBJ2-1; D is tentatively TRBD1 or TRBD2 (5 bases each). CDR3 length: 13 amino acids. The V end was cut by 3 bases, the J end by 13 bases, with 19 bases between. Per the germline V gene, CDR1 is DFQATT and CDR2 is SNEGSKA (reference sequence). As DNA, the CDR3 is TGCAGTGCTAGCGCGACGGTAGAAGGGACCCAGTTCTTC. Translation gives CSASATVEGTQFF.

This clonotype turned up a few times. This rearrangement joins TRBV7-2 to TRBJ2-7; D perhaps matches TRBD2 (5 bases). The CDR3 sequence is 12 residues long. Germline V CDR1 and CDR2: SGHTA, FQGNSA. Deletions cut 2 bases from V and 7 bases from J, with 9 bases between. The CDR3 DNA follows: TGTGCCAGCAGCTTACCCCGCGGGGAGCAGTACTTC. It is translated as CASSLPRGEQYF.

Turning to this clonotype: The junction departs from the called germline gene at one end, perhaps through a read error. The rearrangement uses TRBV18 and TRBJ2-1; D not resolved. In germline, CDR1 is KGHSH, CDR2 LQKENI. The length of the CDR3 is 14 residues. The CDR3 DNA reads TGTGCCTGCTCACCACTTAGAGAGCTCAATGAGCAGTTCTTC. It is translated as CACSPLRELNEQFF.

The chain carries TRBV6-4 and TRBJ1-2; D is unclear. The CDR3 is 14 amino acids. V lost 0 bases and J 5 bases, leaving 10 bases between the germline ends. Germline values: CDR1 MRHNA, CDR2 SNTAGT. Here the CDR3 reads CASSDSQRRYGYTF. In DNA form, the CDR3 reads TGTGCCAGCAGTGACTCGCAGAGAAGATATGGCTACACCTTC.

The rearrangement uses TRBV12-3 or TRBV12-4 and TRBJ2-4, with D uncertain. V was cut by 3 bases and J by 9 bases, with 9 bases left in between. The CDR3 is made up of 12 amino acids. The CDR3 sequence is CASSFRAGIQYF. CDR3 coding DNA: TGTGCCAGCAGTTTTCGGGCAGGCATTCAGTACTTC.

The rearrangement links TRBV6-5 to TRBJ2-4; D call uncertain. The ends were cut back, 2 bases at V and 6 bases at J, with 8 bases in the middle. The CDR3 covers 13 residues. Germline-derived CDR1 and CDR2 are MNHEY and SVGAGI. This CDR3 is CASSYAWGNIQYF. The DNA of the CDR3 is TGTGCCAGCAGTTACGCCTGGGGAAACATTCAGTACTTC.

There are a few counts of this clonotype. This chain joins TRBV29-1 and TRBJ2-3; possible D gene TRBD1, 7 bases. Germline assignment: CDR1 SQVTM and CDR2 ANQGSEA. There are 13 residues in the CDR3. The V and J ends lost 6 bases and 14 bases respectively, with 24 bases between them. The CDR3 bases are TGCAGCGTGGGGGAGGAGGGGGCCAGATACGCGTATTTT. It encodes CSVGEEGARYAYF.

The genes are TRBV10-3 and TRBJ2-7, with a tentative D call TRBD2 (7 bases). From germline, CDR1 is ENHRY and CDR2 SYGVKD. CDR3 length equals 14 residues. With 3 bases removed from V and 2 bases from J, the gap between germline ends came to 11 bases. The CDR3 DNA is TGTGCCATCAGTGATCAAGGGGGGGCCTACGAGCAGTACTTC. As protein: CAISDQGGAYEQYF.

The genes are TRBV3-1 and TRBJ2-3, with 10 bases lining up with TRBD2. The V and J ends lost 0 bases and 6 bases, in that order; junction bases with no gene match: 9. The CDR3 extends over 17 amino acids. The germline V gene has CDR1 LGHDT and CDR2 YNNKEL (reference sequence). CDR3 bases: TGTGCCAGCAGCCAAGAATGGAGTTCTAGCGGGAGCGATACGCAGTATTTT. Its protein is CASSQEWSSSGSDTQYF.

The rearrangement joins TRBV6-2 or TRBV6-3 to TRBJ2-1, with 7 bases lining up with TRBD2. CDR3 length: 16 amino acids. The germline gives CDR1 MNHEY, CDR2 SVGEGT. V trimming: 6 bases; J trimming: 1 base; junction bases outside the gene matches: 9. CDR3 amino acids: CASSLLSGISYNEQFF. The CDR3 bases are TGTGCCAGCAGCCTCCTCAGCGGGATTTCCTACAATGAGCAGTTCTTC.

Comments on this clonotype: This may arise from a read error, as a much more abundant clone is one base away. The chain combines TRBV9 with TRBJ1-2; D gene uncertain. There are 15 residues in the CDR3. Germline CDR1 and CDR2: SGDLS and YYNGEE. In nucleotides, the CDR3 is TGTGCCAGCAACGTAGCTGAAGGCAGATCCTATGGCTACACCTTC. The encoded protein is CASNVAEGRSYGYTF.

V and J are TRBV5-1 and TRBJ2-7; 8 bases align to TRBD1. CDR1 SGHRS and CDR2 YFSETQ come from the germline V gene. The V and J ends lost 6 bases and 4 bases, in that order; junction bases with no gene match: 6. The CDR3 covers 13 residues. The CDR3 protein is CASKRTGRYEQYF. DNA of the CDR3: TGCGCCAGCAAACGGACAGGGAGGTACGAGCAGTACTTC.

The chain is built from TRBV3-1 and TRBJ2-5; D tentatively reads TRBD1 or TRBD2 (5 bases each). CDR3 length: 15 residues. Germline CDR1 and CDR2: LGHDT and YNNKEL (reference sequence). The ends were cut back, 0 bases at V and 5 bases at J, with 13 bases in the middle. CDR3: CASSQDPGSRETQYF. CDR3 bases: TGTGCCAGCAGCCAAGACCCAGGGAGTAGGGAGACCCAGTACTTC.

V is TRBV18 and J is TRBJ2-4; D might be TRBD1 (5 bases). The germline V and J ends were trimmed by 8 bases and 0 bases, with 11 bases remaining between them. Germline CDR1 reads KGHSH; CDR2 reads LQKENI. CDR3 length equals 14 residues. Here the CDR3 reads CASTRDLAKNIQYF. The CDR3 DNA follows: TGTGCCAGCACCAGGGATCTAGCCAAAAACATTCAGTACTTC.

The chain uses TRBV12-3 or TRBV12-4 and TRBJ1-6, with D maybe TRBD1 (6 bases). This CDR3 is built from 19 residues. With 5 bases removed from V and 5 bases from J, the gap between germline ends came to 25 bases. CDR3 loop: CASSEGTHVAGLDNSPLHF. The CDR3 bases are TGTGCCAGCAGTGAAGGGACACATGTAGCAGGACTGGATAATTCACCCCTCCACTTT.

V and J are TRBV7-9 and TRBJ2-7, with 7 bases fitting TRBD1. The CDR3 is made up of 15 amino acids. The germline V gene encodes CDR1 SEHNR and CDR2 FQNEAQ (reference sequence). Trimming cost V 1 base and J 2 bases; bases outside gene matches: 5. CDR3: CASSLVPTGTYEQYF. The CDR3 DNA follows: TGTGCCAGCAGCTTAGTCCCGACAGGGACCTACGAGCAGTACTTC.